The clone carrying this T cell receptor (beta chain) was seen only once. This table comes from immunoSEQ multiplex PCR, and its TCRdb copy is limited to in-frame clones, with some not included. The table includes 70,000 or so clones, about nine tenths detected once. The entry originates in a study of blood T cell repertoires in COVID-19. Study-wide context: Samples of COVID-19 (acute and convalescent) were obtained from the United States, Italy and Spain.

V gave up 0 bases and J gave up 7 bases, with 12 bases separating them. The CDR3 is 14 residues long. CDR1 is ENHRY and CDR2 is SYGVKD in the germline V gene. J is TRBJ1-1 and V is TRBV10-3, with D possibly matching TRBD1 (6 bases). This clonotype originated in a man between 65 and 85 years old with active or convalescent COVID-19. The sample consisted of peripheral blood. The CDR3 DNA reads TGTGCCATCAGTGAGTCGGGGAGGGGGATTGAAGCTTTCTTT. This gives the protein CAISESGRGIEAFF.